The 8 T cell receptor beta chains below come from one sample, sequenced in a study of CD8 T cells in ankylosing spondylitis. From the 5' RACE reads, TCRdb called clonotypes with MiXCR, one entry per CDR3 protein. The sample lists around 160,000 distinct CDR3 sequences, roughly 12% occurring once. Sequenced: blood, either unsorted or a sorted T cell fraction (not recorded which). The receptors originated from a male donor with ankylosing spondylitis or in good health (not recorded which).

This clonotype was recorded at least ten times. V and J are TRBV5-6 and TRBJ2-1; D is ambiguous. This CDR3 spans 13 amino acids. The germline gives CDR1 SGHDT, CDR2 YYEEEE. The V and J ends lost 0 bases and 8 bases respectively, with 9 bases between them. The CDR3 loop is CASSLALVYEQFF. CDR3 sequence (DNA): TGTGCCAGCAGCTTGGCACTCGTCTATGAGCAGTTCTTC.

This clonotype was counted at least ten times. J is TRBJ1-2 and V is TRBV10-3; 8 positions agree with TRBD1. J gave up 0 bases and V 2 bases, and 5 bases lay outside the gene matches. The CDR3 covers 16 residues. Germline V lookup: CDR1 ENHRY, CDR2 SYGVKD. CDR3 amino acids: CAISEAGQATNYGYTF. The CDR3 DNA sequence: TGTGCCATCAGTGAGGCGGGACAGGCTACTAACTATGGCTACACCTTC.

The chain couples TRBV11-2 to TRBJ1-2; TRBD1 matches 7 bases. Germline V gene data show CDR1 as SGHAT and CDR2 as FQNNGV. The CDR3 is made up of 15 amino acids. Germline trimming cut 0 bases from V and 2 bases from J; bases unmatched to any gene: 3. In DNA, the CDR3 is TGTGCCAGCAGCTTAGAAGTGGGACAGAACTATGGCTACACCTTC. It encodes CASSLEVGQNYGYTF. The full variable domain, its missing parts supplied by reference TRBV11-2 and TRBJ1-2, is EAGVAQSPRYKIIEKRQSVAFWCNPISGHATLYWYQQILGQGPKLLIQFQNNGVVDDSQLPKDRFSAERLKGVDSTLKIQPAKLEDSAVYLCASSLEVGQNYGYTFGSGTRLTVV.

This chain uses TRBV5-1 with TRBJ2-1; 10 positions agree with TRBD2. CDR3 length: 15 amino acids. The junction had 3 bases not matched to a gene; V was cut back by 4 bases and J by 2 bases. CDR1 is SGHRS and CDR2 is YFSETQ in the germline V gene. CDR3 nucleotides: TGCGCCAGCAGCCCAGGACTAGCGGCCTACAATGAGCAGTTCTTC. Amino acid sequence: CASSPGLAAYNEQFF. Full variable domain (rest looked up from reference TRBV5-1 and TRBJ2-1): KAGVTQTPRYLIKTRGQQVTLSCSPISGHRSVSWYQQTPGQGLQFLFEYFSETQRNKGNFPGRFSGRQFSNSRSEMNVSTLELGDSALYLCASSPGLAAYNEQFFGPGTRLTVL.

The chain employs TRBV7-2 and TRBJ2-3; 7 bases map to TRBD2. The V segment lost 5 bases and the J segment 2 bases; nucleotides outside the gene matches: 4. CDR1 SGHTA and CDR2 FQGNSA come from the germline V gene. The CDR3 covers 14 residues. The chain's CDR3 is CASSLLANTDTQYF. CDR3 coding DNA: TGTGCCAGCAGCCTACTAGCGAACACAGATACGCAGTATTTT. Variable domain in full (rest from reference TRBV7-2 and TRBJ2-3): GAGVSQSPSNKVTEKGKDVELRCDPISGHTALYWYRQSLGQGLEFLIYFQGNSAPDKSGLPSDRFSAERTGGSVSTLTIQRTQQEDSAVYLCASSLLANTDTQYFGPGTRLTVL.

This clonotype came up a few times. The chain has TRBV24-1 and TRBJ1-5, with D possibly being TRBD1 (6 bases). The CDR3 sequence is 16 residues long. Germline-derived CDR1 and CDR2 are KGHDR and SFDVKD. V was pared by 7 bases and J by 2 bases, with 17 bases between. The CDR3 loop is CATSDKGGPGNQPQHF. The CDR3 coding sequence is TGTGCCACCAGCGACAAGGGGGGGCCTGGCAATCAGCCCCAGCATTTT.

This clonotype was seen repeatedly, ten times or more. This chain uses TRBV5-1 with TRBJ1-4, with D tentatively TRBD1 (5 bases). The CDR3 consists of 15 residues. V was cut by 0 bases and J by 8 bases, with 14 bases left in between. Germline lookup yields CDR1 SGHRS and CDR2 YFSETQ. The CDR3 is CASSLDGQPGEKLFF. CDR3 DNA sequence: TGCGCCAGCAGCTTGGATGGACAACCGGGGGAAAAACTGTTTTTT.

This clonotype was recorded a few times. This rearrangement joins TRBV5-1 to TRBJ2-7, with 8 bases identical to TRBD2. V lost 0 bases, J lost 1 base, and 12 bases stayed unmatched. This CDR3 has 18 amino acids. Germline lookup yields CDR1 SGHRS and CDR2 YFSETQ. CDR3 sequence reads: CASSLEESGGYMSYEQYF. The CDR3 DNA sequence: TGCGCCAGCAGCTTGGAAGAGAGCGGGGGATATATGTCCTACGAGCAGTACTTC.